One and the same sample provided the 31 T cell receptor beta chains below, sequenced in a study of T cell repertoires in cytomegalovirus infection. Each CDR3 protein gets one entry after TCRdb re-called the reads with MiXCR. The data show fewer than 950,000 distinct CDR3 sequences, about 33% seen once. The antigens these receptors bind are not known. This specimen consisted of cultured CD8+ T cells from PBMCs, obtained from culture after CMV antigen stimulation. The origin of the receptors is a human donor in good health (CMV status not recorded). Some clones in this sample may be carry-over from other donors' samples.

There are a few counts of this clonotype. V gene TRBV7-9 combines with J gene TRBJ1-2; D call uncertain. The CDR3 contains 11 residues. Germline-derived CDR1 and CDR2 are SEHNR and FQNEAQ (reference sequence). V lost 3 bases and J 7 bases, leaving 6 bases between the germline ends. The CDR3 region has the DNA TGTGCCAGCAGCTTCTCCGGTGGCTACACCTTC. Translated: CASSFSGGYTF.

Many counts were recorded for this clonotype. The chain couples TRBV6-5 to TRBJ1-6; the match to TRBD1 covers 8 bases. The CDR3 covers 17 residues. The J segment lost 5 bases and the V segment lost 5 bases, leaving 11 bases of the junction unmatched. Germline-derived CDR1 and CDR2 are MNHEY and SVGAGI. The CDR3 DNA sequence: TGTGCCAGCAGTGCCAAGACAGGGGCCCGTCATAATTCACCCCTCCACTTT. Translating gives CASSAKTGARHNSPLHF.

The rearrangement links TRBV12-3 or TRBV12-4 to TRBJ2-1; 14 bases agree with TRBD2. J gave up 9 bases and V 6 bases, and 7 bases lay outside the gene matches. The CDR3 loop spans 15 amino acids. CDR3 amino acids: CASSPGTSGGTEQFF. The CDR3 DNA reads TGTGCCAGCAGCCCTGGGACTAGCGGGGGTACTGAGCAGTTCTTC.

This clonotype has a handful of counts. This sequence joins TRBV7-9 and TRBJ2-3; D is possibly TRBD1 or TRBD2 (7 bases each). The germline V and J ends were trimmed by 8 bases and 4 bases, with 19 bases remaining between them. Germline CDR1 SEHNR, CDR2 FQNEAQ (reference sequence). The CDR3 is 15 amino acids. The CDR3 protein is CASRQGGPPPDTQYF. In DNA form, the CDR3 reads TGTGCCAGCCGTCAGGGGGGGCCTCCCCCAGATACGCAGTATTTT.

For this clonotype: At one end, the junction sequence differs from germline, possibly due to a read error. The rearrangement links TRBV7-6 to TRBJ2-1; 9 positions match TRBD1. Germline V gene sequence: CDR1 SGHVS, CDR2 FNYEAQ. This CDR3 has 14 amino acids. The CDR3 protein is CASSATGTGNEQFF. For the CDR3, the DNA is TGTGCTAGCAGCGCCACCGGGACAGGGAATGAGCAGTTCTTC.

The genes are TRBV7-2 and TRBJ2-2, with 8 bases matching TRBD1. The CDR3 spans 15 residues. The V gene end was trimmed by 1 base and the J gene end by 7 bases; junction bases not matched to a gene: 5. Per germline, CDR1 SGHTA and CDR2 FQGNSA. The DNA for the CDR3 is TGTGCCAGCAGCTTAGTCAGGGGGCTGGACGGGGAGCTGTTTTTT. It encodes CASSLVRGLDGELFF.

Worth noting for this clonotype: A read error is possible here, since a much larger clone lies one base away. The CDR3 DNA reads as TGTGCCAGCAGACTTTACGGGACAGGGGGCACTGAAGCTTTCTTT. It yields the protein CASRLYGTGGTEAFF. The rearrangement links TRBV6-5 to TRBJ1-1, with 11 bases identical to TRBD1. The V segment lost 6 bases and the J segment 4 bases; nucleotides outside the gene matches: 7. CDR1 MNHEY and CDR2 SVGAGI come from the germline V gene. The CDR3 runs 15 residues.

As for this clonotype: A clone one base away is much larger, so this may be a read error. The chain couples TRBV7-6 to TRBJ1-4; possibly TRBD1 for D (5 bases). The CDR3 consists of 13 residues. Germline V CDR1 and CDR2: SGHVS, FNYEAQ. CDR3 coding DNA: TGTGCCAACAGCTTCGGCGAGGGGGAAAAACTGTTTTTT. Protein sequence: CANSFGEGEKLFF.

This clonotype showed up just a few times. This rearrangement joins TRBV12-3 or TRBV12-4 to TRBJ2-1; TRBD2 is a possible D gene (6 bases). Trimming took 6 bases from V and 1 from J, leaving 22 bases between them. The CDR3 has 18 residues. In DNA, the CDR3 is TGTGCCAGCAGGCCCCTCTGGGGGGAGACGTGGTCCTACAATGAGCAGTTCTTC. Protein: CASRPLWGETWSYNEQFF.

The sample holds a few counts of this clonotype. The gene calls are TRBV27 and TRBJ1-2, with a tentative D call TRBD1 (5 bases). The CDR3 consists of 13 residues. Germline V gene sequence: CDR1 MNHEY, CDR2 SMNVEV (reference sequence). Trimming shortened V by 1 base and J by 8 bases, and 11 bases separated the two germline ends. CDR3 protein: CASSLLWGGGYTF. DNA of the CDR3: TGTGCCAGCAGTTTATTGTGGGGCGGAGGCTACACCTTC.

In DNA form, the CDR3 reads TGTGCCATCAGCCCTACCGGGACGGCCTCCTACAATGAGCAGTTCTTC. As protein: CAISPTGTASYNEQFF. This chain links TRBV10-3 with TRBJ2-1, with D perhaps assigned TRBD1 or TRBD2 (5 bases each). V dropped 6 bases and J dropped 0 bases, with 15 bases sitting between them. Germline CDR1 is ENHRY and CDR2 is SYGVKD. The CDR3 spans 16 residues.

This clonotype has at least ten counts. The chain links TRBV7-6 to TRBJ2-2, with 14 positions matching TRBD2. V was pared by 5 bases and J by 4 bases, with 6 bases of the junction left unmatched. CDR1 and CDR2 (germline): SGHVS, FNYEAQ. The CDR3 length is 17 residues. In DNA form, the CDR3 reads TGTGCCAGCAGCGGAAGGACTAGCGGGGGGATCACCGGGGAGCTGTTTTTT. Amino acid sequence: CASSGRTSGGITGELFF.

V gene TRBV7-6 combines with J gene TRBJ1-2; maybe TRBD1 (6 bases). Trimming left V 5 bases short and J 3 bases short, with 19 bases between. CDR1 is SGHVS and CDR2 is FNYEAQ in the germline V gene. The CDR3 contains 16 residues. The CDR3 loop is CASSKLLGGADYGYTF. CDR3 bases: TGTGCCAGCAGCAAACTTTTGGGGGGGGCGGACTATGGCTACACCTTC.

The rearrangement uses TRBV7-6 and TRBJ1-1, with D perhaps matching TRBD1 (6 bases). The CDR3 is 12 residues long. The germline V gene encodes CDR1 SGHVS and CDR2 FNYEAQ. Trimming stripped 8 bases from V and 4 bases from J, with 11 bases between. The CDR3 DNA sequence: TGTGCCAGCGGGGGGCCAGGCACTGAAGCTTTCTTT. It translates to CASGGPGTEAFF.

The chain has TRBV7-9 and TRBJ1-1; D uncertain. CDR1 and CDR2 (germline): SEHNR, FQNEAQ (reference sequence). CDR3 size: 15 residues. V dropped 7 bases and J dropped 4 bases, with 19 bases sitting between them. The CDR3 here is CASNLAKEWGTEAFF. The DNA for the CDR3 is TGTGCCAGCAATCTAGCGAAGGAGTGGGGCACTGAAGCTTTCTTT.

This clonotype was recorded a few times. The CDR3 region is CASSLAAGAFNEQFF. The CDR3 DNA reads as TGTGCCAGCAGCTTAGCTGCGGGGGCCTTCAATGAGCAGTTCTTC. The rearrangement uses TRBV7-9 and TRBJ2-1; perhaps TRBD2 as D (7 bases). The CDR3 covers 15 residues. Between the trimmed V and J ends, which lost 0 bases and 6 bases, there was a span of 12 bases. Germline V gene sequence: CDR1 SEHNR, CDR2 FQNEAQ (reference sequence). The whole variable domain, remainder taken from reference TRBV7-9 and TRBJ2-1, is DTGVSQNPRHKITKRGQNVTFRCDPISEHNRLYWYRQTLGQGPEFLTYFQNEAQLEKSRLLSDRFSAERPKGSFSTLEIQRTEQGDSAMYLCASSLAAGAFNEQFFGPGTRLTVL.

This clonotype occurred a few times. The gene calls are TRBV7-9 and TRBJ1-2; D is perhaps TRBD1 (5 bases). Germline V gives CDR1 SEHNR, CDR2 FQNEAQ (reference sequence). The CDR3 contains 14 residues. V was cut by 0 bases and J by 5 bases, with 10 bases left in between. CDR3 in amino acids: CASSLAGTEYGYTF. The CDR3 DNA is TGTGCCAGCAGCTTAGCCGGGACCGAGTATGGCTACACCTTC.

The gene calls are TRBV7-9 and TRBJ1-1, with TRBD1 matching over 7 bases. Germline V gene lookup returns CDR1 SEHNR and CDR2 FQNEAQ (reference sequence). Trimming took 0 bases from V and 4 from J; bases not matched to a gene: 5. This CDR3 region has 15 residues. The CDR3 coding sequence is TGTGCCAGCAGCTTAGCGCAAGGGGGCCTCACTGAAGCTTTCTTT. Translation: CASSLAQGGLTEAFF. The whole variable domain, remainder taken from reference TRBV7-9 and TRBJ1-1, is DTGVSQNPRHKITKRGQNVTFRCDPISEHNRLYWYRQTLGQGPEFLTYFQNEAQLEKSRLLSDRFSAERPKGSFSTLEIQRTEQGDSAMYLCASSLAQGGLTEAFFGQGTRLTVV.

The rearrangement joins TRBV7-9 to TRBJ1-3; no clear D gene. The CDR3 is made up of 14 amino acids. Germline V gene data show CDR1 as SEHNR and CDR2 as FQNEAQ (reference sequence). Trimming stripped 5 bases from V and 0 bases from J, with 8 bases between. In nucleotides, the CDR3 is TGTGCCAGCAGCACTCCAGGCTCTGGAAACACCATATATTTT. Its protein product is CASSTPGSGNTIYF. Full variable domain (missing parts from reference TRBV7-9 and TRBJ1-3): DTGVSQNPRHKITKRGQNVTFRCDPISEHNRLYWYRQTLGQGPEFLTYFQNEAQLEKSRLLSDRFSAERPKGSFSTLEIQRTEQGDSAMYLCASSTPGSGNTIYFGEGSWLTVV.

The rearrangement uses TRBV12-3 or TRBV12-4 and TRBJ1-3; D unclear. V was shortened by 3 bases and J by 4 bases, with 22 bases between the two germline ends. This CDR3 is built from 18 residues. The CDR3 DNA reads TGTGCCAGCAGTTTCTTTCTATCTGGGTCCCAGGCGGGAAACACCATATATTTT. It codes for CASSFFLSGSQAGNTIYF.

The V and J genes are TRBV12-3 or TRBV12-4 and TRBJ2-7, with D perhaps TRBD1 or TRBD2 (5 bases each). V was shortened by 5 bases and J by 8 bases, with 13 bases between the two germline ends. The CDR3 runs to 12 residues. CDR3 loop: CASSRDRNKQYF. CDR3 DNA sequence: TGTGCCAGCAGTCGGGACCGCAACAAGCAGTACTTC.

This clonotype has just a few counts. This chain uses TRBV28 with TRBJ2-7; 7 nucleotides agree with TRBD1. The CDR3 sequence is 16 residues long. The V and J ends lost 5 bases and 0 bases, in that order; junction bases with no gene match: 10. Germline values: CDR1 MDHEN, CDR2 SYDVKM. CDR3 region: CASSLKGQVHSYEQYV. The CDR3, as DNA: TGTGCCAGCAGTCTCAAAGGACAGGTACACTCCTACGAGCAGTACGTC.

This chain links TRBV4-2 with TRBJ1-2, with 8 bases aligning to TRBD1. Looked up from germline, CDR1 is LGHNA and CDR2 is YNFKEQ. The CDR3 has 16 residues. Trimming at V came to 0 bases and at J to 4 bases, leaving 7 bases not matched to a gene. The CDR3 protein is CASSQDRDRRVYGYTF. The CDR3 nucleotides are TGTGCCAGCAGCCAAGATCGGGACAGGAGGGTCTATGGCTACACCTTC.

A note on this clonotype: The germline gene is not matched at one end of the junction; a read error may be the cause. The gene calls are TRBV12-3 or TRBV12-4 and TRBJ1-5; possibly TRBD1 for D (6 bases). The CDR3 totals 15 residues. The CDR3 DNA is TGTGCCAGCGGTTTCCAGGGGCCAGCCCATCAGCCCCAGCATTTT. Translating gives CASGFQGPAHQPQHF.

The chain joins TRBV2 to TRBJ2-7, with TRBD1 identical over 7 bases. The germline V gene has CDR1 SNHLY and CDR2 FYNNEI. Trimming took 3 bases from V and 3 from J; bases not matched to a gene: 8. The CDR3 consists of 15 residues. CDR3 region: CASSETTGPNYEQYF. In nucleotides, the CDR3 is TGTGCCAGCAGTGAGACGACAGGGCCAAACTACGAGCAGTACTTC.

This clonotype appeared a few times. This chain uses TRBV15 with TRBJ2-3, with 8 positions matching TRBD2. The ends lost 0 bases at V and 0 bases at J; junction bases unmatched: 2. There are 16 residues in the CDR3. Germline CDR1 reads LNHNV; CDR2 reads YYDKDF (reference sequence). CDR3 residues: CATSRDSGVSTDTQYF. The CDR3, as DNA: TGTGCCACCAGCAGAGATAGCGGGGTTAGCACAGATACGCAGTATTTT.

CDR3 in amino acids: CASSTYRGEGYTF. CDR3 nucleotides: TGCGCCAGCAGCACCTATCGTGGGGAAGGCTACACCTTC. The V gene is TRBV5-1, the J gene TRBJ1-2; D unclear. Trimming pared 4 bases from V and 8 bases from J, leaving 15 bases between. The CDR3 spans 13 residues. The germline gives CDR1 SGHRS, CDR2 YFSETQ.

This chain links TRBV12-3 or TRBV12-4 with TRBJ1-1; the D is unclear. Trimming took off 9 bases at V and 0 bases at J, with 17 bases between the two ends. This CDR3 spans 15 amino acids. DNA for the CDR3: TGTGCCAGTCCAAACCCCCCGGCTTTGAACACTGAAGCTTTCTTT. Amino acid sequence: CASPNPPALNTEAFF.

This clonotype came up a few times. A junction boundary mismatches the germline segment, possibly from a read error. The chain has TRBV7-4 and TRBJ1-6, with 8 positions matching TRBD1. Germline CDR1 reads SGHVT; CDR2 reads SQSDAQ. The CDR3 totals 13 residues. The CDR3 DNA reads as TGTGCCAGCAGCCCAACTCGGGGGGACAGGCGTTATTTT. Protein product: CASSPTRGDRRYF.

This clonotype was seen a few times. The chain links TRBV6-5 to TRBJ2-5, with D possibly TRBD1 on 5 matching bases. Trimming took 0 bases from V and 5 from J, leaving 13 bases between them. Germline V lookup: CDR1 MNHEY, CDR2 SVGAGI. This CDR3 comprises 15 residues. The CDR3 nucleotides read TGTGCCAGCAGTTACTCGATAGGGGCTTGGGAGACCCAGTACTTC. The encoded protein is CASSYSIGAWETQYF.

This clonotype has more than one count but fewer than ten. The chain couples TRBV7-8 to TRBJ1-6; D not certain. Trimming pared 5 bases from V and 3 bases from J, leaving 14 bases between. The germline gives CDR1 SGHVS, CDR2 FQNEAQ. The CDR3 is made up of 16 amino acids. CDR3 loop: CASSPRRVRYNSPLHF. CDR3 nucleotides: TGTGCCAGCAGCCCCCGGAGGGTCCGCTATAATTCACCCCTCCACTTT.